The subject of this entry is one T cell receptor beta chain. The CDR3 is made up of 14 amino acids. The germline gives CDR1 MNHEY, CDR2 SVGAGI. Trimming pared 5 bases from V and 4 bases from J, leaving 14 bases between. TCRdb's copy holds only in-frame clones and misses some; the assay was immunoSEQ multiplex PCR. In the table there are 80,000 to 95,000 clones, approximately 89% of which are singletons. Collection occurred without any documented infections or immune events in donors. The data were taken from a study of identifying expanded T cells in peripheral blood. The rearrangement joins TRBV6-5 to TRBJ1-1, with D perhaps TRBD1 (6 bases). The sequenced sample was blood. This clonotype originated in a person between 18 and 75 years old in good health. This CDR3 reads CASSKQQGSTEAFF. In DNA form, the CDR3 reads TGTGCCAGCAGTAAGCAACAGGGCTCCACTGAAGCTTTCTTT.